This T cell receptor beta chain comes out of a study of blood T cells in healthy people across ages. The overall study: The capture of about one barcoded beta molecule per two T cells was achieved by template switching.

CDR1 and CDR2 from the germline V gene are ENHRY and SYGVKD. The CDR3 length is 15 residues. V lost 0 bases and J lost 2; bases outside the gene matches: 0. It was with a sample-barcoded 5' primer and a J-beta primer mix that a second PCR of roughly 6 to 12 cycles was run. Each CDR3 protein is one row after TCRdb ran MiXCR on the 5' RACE reads. The data show 1.5 million to 2 million distinct CDR3 sequences, under 30% seen once. Points from the study as a whole: Long-lived donors carried more naive CD4+ cells and greater diversity than aged donors.

This clonotype has a handful of counts. As yet, its antigen is unknown. The sample was blood. The clonotype comes from a woman aged 25 to 39 in good health. The chain links TRBV10-3 to TRBJ1-5; TRBD1 matches at 8 bases. CDR3 region: CAISESGQGNQPQHF. CDR3 DNA sequence: TGTGCCATCAGTGAGTCGGGACAGGGCAATCAGCCCCAGCATTTT.